These 32 T cell receptor beta chains came from one sample sequenced in a study of response to subunit inactivated influenza vaccine. MiXCR was run by TCRdb on the RT-PCR reads, yielding one entry per CDR3 protein. The sample includes around 710,000 distinct CDR3 sequences, 14% of them seen just once. The starting material was PBMCs from blood, obtained less than 15 days before vaccination. The receptors come from a man aged 50-60 years who received an inactivated influenza vaccine.

The sample holds a few counts of this clonotype. CDR3 coding DNA: TGTGCCAGCTCACTTAGCGGGAGTGGATATGAGCAGTTCTTC. This gives the protein CASSLSGSGYEQFF. V gene TRBV18 combines with J gene TRBJ2-1; 9 bases map to TRBD2. Germline-derived CDR1 and CDR2 are KGHSH and LQKENI. The ends lost 4 bases at V and 8 bases at J; junction bases unmatched: 6. This CDR3 is built from 14 residues.

The chain carries TRBV5-1 and TRBJ1-4; the match to TRBD1 covers 7 bases. The CDR3 spans 16 residues. CDR1 is SGHRS and CDR2 is YFSETQ in the germline V gene. J was trimmed by 3 bases and V by 3 bases; bases with no gene match: 8. The chain's CDR3 is CASSWGQKAANEKLFF. The CDR3 nucleotides are TGCGCCAGCAGCTGGGGACAGAAGGCGGCTAATGAAAAACTGTTTTTT.

V is TRBV28 and J is TRBJ2-7; 12 bases map to TRBD1. The V and J ends lost 2 bases and 6 bases, in that order; junction bases with no gene match: 8. The germline gives CDR1 MDHEN, CDR2 SYDVKM. The CDR3 covers 16 residues. CDR3 sequence (DNA): TGTGCCAGCAGTTTACCGGGACAGGGGGCTCTATGCGAGCAGTACTTC. Amino acids: CASSLPGQGALCEQYF. Filled out from reference TRBV28 and TRBJ2-7, the complete variable domain reads DVKVTQSSRYLVKRTGEKVFLECVQDMDHENMFWYRQDPGLGLRLIYFSYDVKMKEKGDIPEGYSVSREKKERFSLILESASTNQTSMYLCASSLPGQGALCEQYFGPGTRLTVT.

This chain links TRBV5-1 with TRBJ2-1; 14 bases align to TRBD2. Germline CDR1 reads SGHRS; CDR2 reads YFSETQ. The V gene end was trimmed by 1 base and the J gene end by 9 bases; junction bases not matched to a gene: 6. This CDR3 region has 16 residues. DNA of the CDR3: TGCGCCAGCAGCTTGCCCGGGACTAGCGGGAGTGTTGAGCAGTTCTTC. It yields the protein CASSLPGTSGSVEQFF.

This clonotype has more than one count but fewer than ten. The V call is TRBV6-2 or TRBV6-3, the J call TRBJ2-7; D ambiguous. Germline CDR1 and CDR2: MNHEY and SVGEGT. The CDR3 sequence is 14 residues long. V shed 7 bases and J shed 3 bases, with 16 bases lying between them. CDR3 DNA: TGTGCCAGCAATGGACCCCCGAGGTTCTACGAGCAGTACTTC. Translation: CASNGPPRFYEQYF.

This clonotype has more than one count but fewer than ten. The chain links TRBV19 to TRBJ1-1; TRBD1 agrees at 11 bases. Germline CDR1 reads LNHDA; CDR2 reads SQIVND (reference sequence). The trim removed 4 bases at V and 0 bases at J, leaving 4 bases unmatched. This CDR3 contains 16 residues. The CDR3 is CASSNRDRGLNTEAFF. The CDR3 DNA sequence: TGTGCCAGTAGTAACCGGGACAGGGGGTTGAACACTGAAGCTTTCTTT.

This clonotype was detected a few times. The chain links TRBV28 to TRBJ1-5; 9 bases fit TRBD1. V lost 6 bases to trimming and J lost 3 bases; unmatched junction nucleotides: 6. Germline values: CDR1 MDHEN, CDR2 SYDVKM. This CDR3 contains 15 residues. In nucleotides, the CDR3 is TGTGCCAGCAGCCGAAGGACAGGGGTCAATCAGCCCCAGCATTTT. It codes for CASSRRTGVNQPQHF.

The V and J genes are TRBV6-1 and TRBJ2-3, with D possibly matching TRBD1 (7 bases). With 7 bases removed from V and 2 bases from J, the gap between germline ends came to 16 bases. CDR3 length: 15 amino acids. The germline gives CDR1 MNHNS, CDR2 SASEGT. CDR3 residues: CASKRGDRATDTQYF. The CDR3 DNA reads as TGTGCCAGCAAAAGGGGGGACAGAGCCACAGATACGCAGTATTTT.

The rearrangement uses TRBV20-1 and TRBJ2-1, with unresolved D. Trimming left V 6 bases short and J 8 bases short, with 8 bases between. The CDR3 is 10 amino acids. Germline CDR1 is DFQATT and CDR2 is SNEGSKA (reference sequence). This CDR3 reads CSASADEQFF. The CDR3 DNA reads TGCAGTGCAAGTGCGGATGAGCAGTTCTTC.

The chain recombines TRBV4-1 with TRBJ2-3; TRBD1 might be the D (5 bases). V was shortened by 1 base and J by 4 bases, with 15 bases between the two germline ends. The germline V gene encodes CDR1 MGHRA and CDR2 YSYEKL. There are 16 residues in the CDR3. The CDR3 DNA is TGCGCCAGCAGCCAAGGATCAGGTCTAGGGGCAGATACGCAGTATTTT. Its protein is CASSQGSGLGADTQYF.

This clonotype has more than one count but fewer than ten. V gene TRBV7-2 combines with J gene TRBJ2-3, with D uncertain. Between the trimmed V and J ends, which lost 2 bases and 5 bases, there was a span of 5 bases. In germline, CDR1 is SGHTA, CDR2 FQGNSA. This CDR3 spans 12 amino acids. The CDR3 sequence is CASSLMLDTQYF. The CDR3 DNA follows: TGTGCCAGCAGCTTAATGTTAGATACGCAGTATTTT.

This clonotype was counted at least ten times. The chain uses TRBV29-1 and TRBJ2-2, with D perhaps given as TRBD1 or TRBD2 (5 bases each). The V and J ends lost 6 bases and 1 base respectively, with 15 bases between them. CDR3 length: 15 amino acids. Germline V gene lookup returns CDR1 SQVTM and CDR2 ANQGSEA. CDR3 nucleotides: TGCAGCGTCGCACGAGGGGCCATGAACACCGGGGAGCTGTTTTTT. This sequence encodes CSVARGAMNTGELFF.

The chain has TRBV10-3 and TRBJ2-7, with 7 positions matching TRBD2. This CDR3 comprises 15 residues. Unmatched junction bases numbered 8, after V lost 3 bases and J lost 3 bases. Per the germline V gene, CDR1 is ENHRY and CDR2 is SYGVKD. The CDR3 sequence is CAISDYKLADYEQYF. In DNA form, the CDR3 reads TGTGCCATCAGTGATTATAAGCTAGCGGACTACGAGCAGTACTTC.

J is TRBJ2-7 and V is TRBV7-9; D is unresolved. Germline loops: CDR1 SEHNR, CDR2 FQNEAQ (reference sequence). This CDR3 region has 16 residues. The V gene lost 4 bases and the J gene lost 0 bases, with 16 bases spanning the gap. CDR3 amino acids: CASSSTSLSFSYEQYF. The CDR3 coding sequence is TGTGCCAGCAGCTCAACGAGTTTGTCTTTCTCCTACGAGCAGTACTTC.

The chain recombines TRBV7-9 with TRBJ2-3; TRBD2 matches at 10 bases. CDR3 length: 14 residues. CDR1 is SEHNR, CDR2 FQNEAQ, per germline (reference sequence). The V and J ends lost 5 bases and 4 bases, in that order; junction bases with no gene match: 3. CDR3 DNA: TGTGCCAGCAGCGAGCGGGGGGGGGCAGATACGCAGTATTTT. This translates into CASSERGGADTQYF.

The table lists this clonotype with many counts. The chain recombines TRBV12-3 or TRBV12-4 with TRBJ2-2; TRBD1 aligns across 9 bases. With V trimmed by 6 bases and J by 2 bases, 7 bases remained unmatched. The CDR3 totals 16 residues. The CDR3 reads CASSLGQGINTGELFF. Written as DNA, the CDR3 is TGTGCCAGCAGCCTGGGACAGGGAATAAACACCGGGGAGCTGTTTTTT.

The J gene is TRBJ1-5, the V gene TRBV29-1; D is ambiguous. The CDR3 extends over 12 amino acids. In germline, CDR1 is SQVTM, CDR2 ANQGSEA. V was shortened by 6 bases and J by 2 bases, with 8 bases between the two germline ends. The CDR3 sequence is CSVQLGNQPQHF. Here the CDR3 DNA reads TGCAGCGTCCAGCTGGGCAATCAGCCCCAGCATTTT.

This clonotype was detected only a few times. The chain uses TRBV24-1 and TRBJ2-5; D not certain. This CDR3 is 11 amino acids long. V gave up 3 bases and J gave up 3 bases, with 1 base separating them. Germline V gene lookup returns CDR1 KGHDR and CDR2 SFDVKD. The CDR3 here is CATSDKETQYF. The CDR3 DNA is TGTGCCACCAGTGATAAAGAGACCCAGTACTTC.

This clonotype has more than one count but fewer than ten. V gene TRBV28 combines with J gene TRBJ2-7; 8 bases are a match to TRBD1. The CDR3 loop spans 14 amino acids. After removal of 6 bases from V and 7 bases from J, the junction contained 11 bases not matched to a gene. The germline gives CDR1 MDHEN, CDR2 SYDVKM. CDR3 protein: CASRDRANGREQYF. The CDR3 region has the DNA TGTGCCAGCAGGGACAGGGCTAATGGGAGGGAGCAGTACTTC.

This clonotype has just a few counts. The chain joins TRBV7-2 to TRBJ2-5; D is unresolved. The CDR3 loop spans 15 amino acids. The germline V gene encodes CDR1 SGHTA and CDR2 FQGNSA. Trimming stripped 5 bases from V and 3 bases from J, with 16 bases between. The CDR3 sequence is CASSPRRTNKETQYF. CDR3 coding DNA: TGTGCCAGCAGCCCAAGGCGCACAAATAAAGAGACCCAGTACTTC.

This clonotype showed up just once. The CDR3 sequence is CSARLDRGLTYEQYF. Here the CDR3 DNA reads TGCAGTGCCAGATTGGACAGGGGGCTAACCTACGAGCAGTACTTC. The chain employs TRBV20-1 and TRBJ2-7; TRBD1 agrees at 11 bases. Germline V gene lookup returns CDR1 DFQATT and CDR2 SNEGSKA (reference sequence). CDR3 length: 15 amino acids. The V and J ends lost 6 bases and 2 bases, in that order; junction bases with no gene match: 9.

The chain is built from TRBV20-1 and TRBJ2-7; D might be TRBD2 (7 bases). Germline loops: CDR1 DFQATT, CDR2 SNEGSKA (reference sequence). V lost 0 bases and J lost 3, with 18 bases in between. This CDR3 is built from 16 residues. DNA of the CDR3: TGCAGTGCTAGAGATCGTGGGGGGGCTCAGGTCTACGAGCAGTACTTC. It codes for CSARDRGGAQVYEQYF.

This clonotype appeared a few times. The chain combines TRBV20-1 with TRBJ2-1; the match to TRBD2 covers 14 bases. From germline, CDR1 is DFQATT and CDR2 SNEGSKA (reference sequence). V shed 6 bases and J 0 bases; nucleotides not matched to a gene: 10. The CDR3 has 18 amino acids. CDR3 region: CSARSGTSGGYSYNEQFF. The CDR3, as DNA: TGCAGTGCCAGGTCCGGGACTAGCGGGGGTTACTCCTACAATGAGCAGTTCTTC.

This clonotype was recorded a few times. The rearrangement joins TRBV29-1 to TRBJ1-1; D is ambiguous. The CDR3 covers 11 residues. Trimming shortened V by 6 bases and J by 7 bases, and 12 bases separated the two germline ends. The V gene's germline CDR1 is SQVTM and CDR2 ANQGSEA. The DNA of the CDR3 is TGCAGCGTCGCAGGACGGTTTGAAGCTTTCTTT. It is translated as CSVAGRFEAFF.

The J gene is TRBJ2-3, the V gene TRBV20-1; 12 bases agree with TRBD1. The V gene's germline CDR1 is DFQATT and CDR2 SNEGSKA (reference sequence). V gave up 6 bases and J gave up 6 bases; unmatched junction bases: 4. This CDR3 has 13 residues. CDR3 sequence (DNA): TGCAGTGCGGGACAGGGGGCATCGGATACGCAGTATTTT. Protein: CSAGQGASDTQYF.

This clonotype has more than one count but fewer than ten. The chain combines TRBV24-1 with TRBJ2-1; the D gene is possibly TRBD1 (5 bases). V lost 1 base and J lost 6, with 12 bases in between. Germline-derived CDR1 and CDR2 are KGHDR and SFDVKD. The CDR3 totals 15 residues. This CDR3 reads CATSDLGHQGNEQFF. The CDR3, as DNA: TGTGCCACCAGTGATTTAGGTCACCAGGGCAATGAGCAGTTCTTC.

In its sample, this clonotype was seen a few times. The chain couples TRBV11-2 to TRBJ2-7; 11 bases match TRBD2. CDR1 is SGHAT, CDR2 FQNNGV, per germline. J lost 1 base, V lost 2 bases, and 4 bases had no gene match. There are 16 residues in the CDR3. CDR3 sequence reads: CASSLYLAGGSYEQYF. CDR3 coding DNA: TGTGCCAGCAGCTTATACCTAGCGGGGGGTTCCTACGAGCAGTACTTC.

The V gene is TRBV20-1, the J gene TRBJ2-7; D is possibly TRBD2 (5 bases). V lost 0 bases and J 3 bases, leaving 12 bases between the germline ends. Germline V gene data show CDR1 as DFQATT and CDR2 as SNEGSKA (reference sequence). This CDR3 comprises 14 residues. The CDR3: CSARDRRTGYEQYF. For the CDR3, the DNA is TGCAGTGCTAGAGATAGGAGGACGGGCTACGAGCAGTACTTC.

The chain couples TRBV12-3 or TRBV12-4 to TRBJ2-2, with 14 bases fitting TRBD2. The V segment lost 4 bases and the J segment 4 bases; nucleotides outside the gene matches: 5. The CDR3 loop spans 17 amino acids. Written as DNA, the CDR3 is TGTGCCAGCAGTTCCCCCGGACTAGCGGGGGGCACCGGGGAGCTGTTTTTT. Its protein is CASSSPGLAGGTGELFF.

This clonotype appeared many times. J is TRBJ2-5 and V is TRBV7-9, with D possibly matching TRBD2 (6 bases). The CDR3 length is 15 residues. The germline V gene encodes CDR1 SEHNR and CDR2 FQNEAQ (reference sequence). V lost 5 bases and J lost 1, with 14 bases in between. The CDR3 sequence: CASSPLSGAQETQYF. The CDR3 DNA follows: TGTGCCAGCAGCCCCCTTAGCGGAGCCCAAGAGACCCAGTACTTC.

This clonotype appeared a few times. This chain uses TRBV5-1 with TRBJ1-4; 9 positions agree with TRBD1. CDR3 length equals 15 residues. The J segment lost 7 bases and the V segment lost 2 bases, leaving 6 bases of the junction unmatched. From germline, CDR1 is SGHRS and CDR2 YFSETQ. The CDR3 sequence is CASSFTGGFGEKLFF. For the CDR3, the DNA is TGCGCCAGCAGCTTCACAGGGGGCTTTGGTGAAAAACTGTTTTTT.

This clonotype was seen ten or more times. V and J are TRBV29-1 and TRBJ2-7; TRBD2 matches at 10 bases. This CDR3 has 14 amino acids. Germline CDR1 and CDR2: SQVTM and ANQGSEA. With 7 bases clipped from V and 4 bases from J, the junction kept 10 bases outside the gene matches. The CDR3 sequence is CSAVLAGLEYEQYF. DNA for the CDR3: TGCAGCGCCGTACTAGCGGGGCTGGAGTACGAGCAGTACTTC.